This TCR beta chain came from a study of blood T cell repertoires in COVID-19. Produced via immunoSEQ multiplex PCR; TCRdb's table is partial and in-frame only. Seen here are approximately 300,000 clones, less than 85% observed once, and the top ten hold around 1.8%. CDR1 SGHTS and CDR2 YDEGEE come from the germline V gene. The CDR3 runs to 14 residues. Trimming removed 4 bases from V and 1 base from J; junction bases left unmatched: 5. Adults between about 18 and 95 years of age took part from 20 to 25 US areas. Sequenced: PBMCs or T cells enriched from blood (not recorded which). V and J are TRBV5-8 and TRBJ2-7; 7 bases match TRBD1. This clonotype was sampled from a woman aged 25 to 39 who had been exposed to COVID-19. CDR3 sequence (DNA): TGTGCCAGCAGCAAACCGGGACAGTCCTACGAGCAGTACTTC. This gives the protein CASSKPGQSYEQYF.